The clone carrying this TCR beta chain was picked up a small number of times. This sample is part of a study of blood T cell repertoires in COVID-19. Only in-frame clones appear in the TCRdb table, and some are missing; sequencing was by immunoSEQ multiplex PCR. The sample lists over 100,000 clones, roughly 69% occurring once. The V and J ends lost 5 bases and 4 bases, in that order; junction bases with no gene match: 3. The CDR3 is made up of 14 amino acids. Germline CDR1 SEHNR, CDR2 FQNEAQ (reference sequence). The material sequenced was peripheral blood. The rearrangement links TRBV7-9 to TRBJ1-2, with TRBD1 matching over 11 bases. The TCR originated in a woman aged 70 to 79 with acute or convalescent COVID-19. The CDR3 loop reads CASSQGTGGYGYTF. The CDR3 DNA follows: TGTGCCAGCAGCCAAGGGACAGGGGGCTATGGCTACACCTTC.